The clone carrying this T cell receptor beta chain was counted between two and nine times. Its target is not known. Germline V CDR1 and CDR2: MNHEY, SVGEGT. The CDR3 is made up of 12 amino acids. The ends were cut back, 2 bases at V and 10 bases at J, with 11 bases in the middle. This record belongs to a study of blood T cells in healthy people across ages. Study-wide results and caveats: Researchers said unsorted PBMCs prevented a conclusive naive versus antigen-experienced comparison.

The use of a sample-barcoded 5' primer and a J-beta primer mix characterized a second PCR of about 7 to 12 cycles. TCRdb reprocessed the 5' RACE reads via MiXCR and lists one record per CDR3 protein. The sample lists just under 900,000 distinct CDR3 sequences, more than 25% seen once, with approximately 15% in the top ten. V and J are TRBV6-2 or TRBV6-3 and TRBJ1-2; D is perhaps TRBD1 (6 bases). The material sequenced was blood. The source is a woman over 75 in good health. Written as DNA, the CDR3 is TGTGCCAGCAGTTACCCCGACAGGACCTACACCTTC. It is translated as CASSYPDRTYTF.